Sequencing of this T cell receptor beta chain was carried out in a study of PD-1 blockade in classical Hodgkin lymphoma (dated by TCRdb to between 2020 and 2021). Study-level background: Nivolumab dosing was 3 mg/kg intravenously every 2 weeks, continuing until either disease progression or unacceptable toxicity. To define a peripheral blood immune signature of response to PD-1 blockade in classical Hodgkin lymphoma, the study combined TCR beta sequencing with CyTOF.

Genomic DNA was extracted with the Qiagen DNeasy kit from unsorted PBMCs and from negatively selected CD4+ and CD8+ fractions. Amplification of TCR beta CDR3 regions was done by immunoSEQ multiplex PCR with primers that anneal to V and J segments. A synthetic immune receptor repertoire was used to minimize amplification bias, and any remaining bias was removed computationally after sequencing. Under the source paper's analysis protocol: Custom Python scripts were used to quantify repertoire diversity as the Shannon entropy index. Unsorted, CD4+ and CD8+ repertoires were analyzed separately, except for combined analyses in which CD4+ and CD8+ sequences were merged in silico. A clone counted as expanded when the clone's frequency after treatment rose at least 2-fold relative to C1D1, and clones undetected at baseline were given a pseudocount of 0.5. Singleton clones were defined as clones with 0 or 1 copy at C1D1, and non-singleton clones were defined as clones with 2 or more copies. Clones expanded in unsorted samples were assigned a CD4+, CD8+ or unknown annotation through matching of protein sequences in sorted samples from the same patient. Wilcoxon tests were applied to paired samples to test diversity changes from C1D1 to C4D1. As stored in TCRdb, this immuneACCESS dataset retains in-frame rearrangements with V and J assigned. A fraction of the clones does not appear; measured against another copy, unresolved V genes explain less than half of the discrepancy, and the remainder lacks a known reason. The V and J calls and clone size are taken from that table; D and trimming were inferred from the DNA. The sample contains over 25,000 clones, approximately 74% of them found a single time. Roughly 3% of the sample goes to the ten largest clones.

The germline V gene gives CDR1 as MNHNS and CDR2 as SASEGT. V drops 2 bases and J drops 2 bases, leaving 16 bases in between. Measured from the cysteine to the phenylalanine, the CDR3 is 17 residues long. Of all the DNA, just the CDR3 is kept, 51 bases in frame from base 1. The paper's findings and limits, for the study overall: Only a single clinical trial cohort was studied, and what caused the repertoire differences, possibly disease activity or prior therapy, remained undefined. A significant rise by C4D1 was seen in CD4+ but not CD8+ TCR diversity (p=0.0027 vs p=0.16), with the rise being most apparent in complete responders (p=0.02). Lower diversity was seen in patients whose nivolumab began less than 1 year after ASCT, and these patients were left out of later analyses so that immune reconstitution would not confound the results. Baseline TCR diversity was reported to be lower in newly diagnosed patients than in healthy donors and to be lower still in relapsed/refractory patients. Trial patients achieving complete response had baseline diversity similar to newly diagnosed patients, whereas partial responders and progressors had significantly lower diversity.

For this clone: Its antigen specificity is not known. Qualities for individual bases were not recorded, and no much larger clone is one base off.

The sample's time point label is to be understood as: cycle 2 day 1 (C2D1) of nivolumab. Every trial patient had relapsed after autologous stem cell transplantation, and cohorts A, B and C differed in prior brentuximab vedotin exposure. The trial cohort comprised some 60 patients with relapsed/refractory classical Hodgkin lymphoma whose best overall responses were complete response, partial response or progressive disease. In the multi-cohort phase II CheckMate 205 trial, trial patients received single-agent nivolumab. Best overall response was determined by an independent review committee according to the 2007 International Working Group response criteria. PBMCs from the trial were collected at three points: immediately before nivolumab initiation (C1D1), and during therapy at cycle 2 day 1 and cycle 4 day 1. After peripheral blood was drawn into 8 mL Vacutainer Cell Preparation Tubes, PBMCs were isolated by centrifugation and then cryopreserved.

The chain employs TRBV6-1 and TRBJ1-5; D gene: possibly TRBD1, on 5 matching bases. The origin of this receptor is a human donor with classical Hodgkin lymphoma. Material: peripheral blood mononuclear cells (PBMCs), obtained before the second cycle of nivolumab. The nucleotide sequence reads as follows: TGTGCCAGCAGTGAAAGGTATAGGGGAGGGGGCAATCAGCCCCAGCATTTT. Translated, this is CASSERYRGGGNQPQHF.